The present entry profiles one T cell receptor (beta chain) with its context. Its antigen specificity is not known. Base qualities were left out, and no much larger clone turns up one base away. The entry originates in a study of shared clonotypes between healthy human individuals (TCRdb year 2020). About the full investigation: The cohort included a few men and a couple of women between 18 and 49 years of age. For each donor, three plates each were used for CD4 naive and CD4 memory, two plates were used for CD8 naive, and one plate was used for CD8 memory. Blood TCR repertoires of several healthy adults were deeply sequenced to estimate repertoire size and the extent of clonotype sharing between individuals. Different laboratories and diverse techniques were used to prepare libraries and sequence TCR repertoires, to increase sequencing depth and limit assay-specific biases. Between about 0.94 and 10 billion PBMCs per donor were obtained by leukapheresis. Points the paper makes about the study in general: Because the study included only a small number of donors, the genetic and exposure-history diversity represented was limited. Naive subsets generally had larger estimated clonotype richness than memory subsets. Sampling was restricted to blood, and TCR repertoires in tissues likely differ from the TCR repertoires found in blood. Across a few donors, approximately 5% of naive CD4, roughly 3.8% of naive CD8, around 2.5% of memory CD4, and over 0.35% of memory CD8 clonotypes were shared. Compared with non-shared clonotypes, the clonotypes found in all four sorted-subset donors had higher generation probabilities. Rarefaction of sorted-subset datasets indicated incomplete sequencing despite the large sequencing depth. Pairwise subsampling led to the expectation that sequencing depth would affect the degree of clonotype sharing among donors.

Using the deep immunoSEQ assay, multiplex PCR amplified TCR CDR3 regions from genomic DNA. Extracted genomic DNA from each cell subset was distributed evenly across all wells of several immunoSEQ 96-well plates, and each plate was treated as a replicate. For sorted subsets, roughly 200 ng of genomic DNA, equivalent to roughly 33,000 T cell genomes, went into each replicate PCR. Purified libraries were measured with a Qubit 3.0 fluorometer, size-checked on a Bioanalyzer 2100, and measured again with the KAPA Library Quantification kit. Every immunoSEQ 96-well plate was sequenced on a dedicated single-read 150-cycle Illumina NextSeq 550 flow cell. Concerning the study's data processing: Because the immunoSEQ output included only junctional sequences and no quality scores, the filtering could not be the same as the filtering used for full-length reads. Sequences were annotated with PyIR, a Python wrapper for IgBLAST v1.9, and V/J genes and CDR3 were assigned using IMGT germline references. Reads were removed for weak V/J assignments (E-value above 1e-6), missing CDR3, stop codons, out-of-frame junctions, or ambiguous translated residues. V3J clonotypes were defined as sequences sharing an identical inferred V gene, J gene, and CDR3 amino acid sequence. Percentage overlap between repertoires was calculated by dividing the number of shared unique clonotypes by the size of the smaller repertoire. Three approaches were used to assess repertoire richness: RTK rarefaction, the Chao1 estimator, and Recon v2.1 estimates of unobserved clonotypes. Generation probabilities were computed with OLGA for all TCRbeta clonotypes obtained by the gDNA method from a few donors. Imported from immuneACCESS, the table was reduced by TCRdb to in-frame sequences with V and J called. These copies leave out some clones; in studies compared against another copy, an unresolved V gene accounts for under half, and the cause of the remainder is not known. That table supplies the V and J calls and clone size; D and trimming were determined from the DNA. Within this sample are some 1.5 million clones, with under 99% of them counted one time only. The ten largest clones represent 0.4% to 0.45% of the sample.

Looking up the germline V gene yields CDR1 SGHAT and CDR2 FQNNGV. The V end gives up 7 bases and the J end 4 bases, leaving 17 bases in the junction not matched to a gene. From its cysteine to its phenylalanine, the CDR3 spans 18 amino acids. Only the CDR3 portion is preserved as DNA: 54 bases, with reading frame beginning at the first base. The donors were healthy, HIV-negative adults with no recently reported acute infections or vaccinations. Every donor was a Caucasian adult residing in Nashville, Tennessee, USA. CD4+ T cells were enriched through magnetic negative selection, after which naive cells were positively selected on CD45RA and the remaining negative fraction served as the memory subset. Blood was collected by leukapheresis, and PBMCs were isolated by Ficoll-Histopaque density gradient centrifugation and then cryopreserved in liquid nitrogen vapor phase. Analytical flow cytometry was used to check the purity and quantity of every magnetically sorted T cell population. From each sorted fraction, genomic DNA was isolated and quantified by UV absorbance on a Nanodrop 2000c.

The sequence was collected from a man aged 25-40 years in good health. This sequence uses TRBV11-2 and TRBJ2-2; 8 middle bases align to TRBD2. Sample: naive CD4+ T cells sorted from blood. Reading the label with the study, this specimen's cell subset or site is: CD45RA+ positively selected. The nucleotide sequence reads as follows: TGTGCCAGCAATCCTTATACAGCAGCGGGAGCTTCCACCGGGGAGCTGTTTTTT. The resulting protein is CASNPYTAAGASTGELFF.